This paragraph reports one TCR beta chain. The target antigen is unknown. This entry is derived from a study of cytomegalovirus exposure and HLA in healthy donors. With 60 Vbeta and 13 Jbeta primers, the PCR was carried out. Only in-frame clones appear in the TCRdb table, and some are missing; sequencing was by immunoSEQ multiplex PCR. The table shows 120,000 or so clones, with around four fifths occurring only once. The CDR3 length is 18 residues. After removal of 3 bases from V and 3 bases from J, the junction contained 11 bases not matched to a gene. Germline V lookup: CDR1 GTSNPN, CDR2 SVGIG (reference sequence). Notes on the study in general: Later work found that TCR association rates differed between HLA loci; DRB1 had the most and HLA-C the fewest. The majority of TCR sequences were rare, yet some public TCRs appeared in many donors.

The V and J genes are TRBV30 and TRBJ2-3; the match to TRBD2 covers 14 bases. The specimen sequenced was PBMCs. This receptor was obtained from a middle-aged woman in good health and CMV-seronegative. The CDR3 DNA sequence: TGTGCCTGGAGACCGGGACTAGCGGGAGTAGCTAGTACAGATACGCAGTATTTT. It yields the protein CAWRPGLAGVASTDTQYF.